These 3 T cell receptor beta chains were all obtained from the same sample, sequenced in a study of tumor-infiltrating lymphocytes in primary liver carcinoma. The study co-extracted DNA and RNA from around 20-30 mg of unsorted bulk tissue. The investigators made TCR beta cDNA from about 500 ng total RNA, using a constant-region primer. Sequencing libraries for TCR beta derived from three nested multiplex PCR rounds that used slightly modified ARM-PCR. It was with TRBV1-TRBV30 forward primers and a C-beta reverse primer that the first two PCR rounds were run, at 10 cycles each. TCRdb re-called the multiplex PCR reads with MiXCR, one entry per CDR3 protein. This sample has tens of thousands of distinct CDR3 sequences; about three quarters occur once, and the top ten carry less than 35%. Specimen: liver tumor tissue from sampling region 5. Subset described: tumor region T5, tumor centre. The receptor set was obtained from a man in his forties with primary liver carcinoma and hepatitis B virus infection.

Of note for this clonotype: One junction end does not reproduce the germline sequence, and a read error may be involved. This chain connects TRBV12-3 or TRBV12-4 to TRBJ1-6, with D possibly matching TRBD1 (6 bases). The CDR3 consists of 15 residues. The CDR3 region has the DNA TGTGCCTGCAGACTCGACAGGACCTATAATTCACCCCTCCACTTT. Residues: CACRLDRTYNSPLHF.

To note about this clonotype: One end of the junction is discordant with germline, which a read error may explain. The gene calls are TRBV4-2 and TRBJ2-3; 8 bases line up with TRBD2. Germline CDR1 reads LGHNA; CDR2 reads YNFKEQ. The CDR3 totals 16 residues. CDR3 amino acids: CTSSQEAGVSADTQYF. The CDR3 bases are TGTACCAGCAGCCAAGAAGCGGGGGTAAGTGCAGATACGCAGTATTTT.

About this clonotype: One junction end does not reproduce the germline sequence, and a read error may be involved. The V call is TRBV30, the J call TRBJ2-2; TRBD1 or TRBD2 may be the D gene (6 bases each). The CDR3 has 13 residues. The germline gives CDR1 GTSNPN, CDR2 SVGIG (reference sequence). The DNA of the CDR3 is TGTGCCTGGACCTCCGGACAGTGCGGGGAGCTGCTTTTT. Amino acid sequence: CAWTSGQCGELLF.